The 30 T cell receptor beta chains below come from one sample, sequenced in a study of cytomegalovirus exposure and HLA in healthy donors. PCR employed 60 Vbeta and 13 Jbeta primers. Only in-frame clones appear in the TCRdb table, and some are missing; sequencing was by immunoSEQ multiplex PCR. Of 120,000 to 150,000 clones detected, approximately 80% appear once; the ten largest clones hold under 4.5%. The sample consisted of PBMCs. These receptors all come from a man younger than 35 in good health and CMV-seronegative.

The rearrangement links TRBV5-1 to TRBJ1-1; D call uncertain. Germline values: CDR1 SGHRS, CDR2 YFSETQ. The V gene lost 3 bases and the J gene lost 0 bases, with 12 bases spanning the gap. The CDR3 is 15 residues long. CDR3 DNA sequence: TGCGCCAGCAGCTCACAACCGACACTGAACACTGAAGCTTTCTTT. It encodes CASSSQPTLNTEAFF. Variable domain in full (rest from reference TRBV5-1 and TRBJ1-1): KAGVTQTPRYLIKTRGQQVTLSCSPISGHRSVSWYQQTPGQGLQFLFEYFSETQRNKGNFPGRFSGRQFSNSRSEMNVSTLELGDSALYLCASSSQPTLNTEAFFGQGTRLTVV.

The gene calls are TRBV19 and TRBJ2-7; no clear D gene. Looked up from germline, CDR1 is LNHDA and CDR2 is SQIVND (reference sequence). The CDR3 is made up of 15 amino acids. V lost 0 bases and J 1 base, leaving 10 bases between the germline ends. The CDR3 loop is CASSIDADGSYEQYF. The CDR3 DNA is TGTGCCAGTAGTATAGATGCCGACGGGTCCTACGAGCAGTACTTC.

V gene TRBV19 combines with J gene TRBJ2-7, with 7 bases lining up with TRBD1. J lost 4 bases, V lost 9 bases, and 12 bases had no gene match. Germline V gives CDR1 LNHDA, CDR2 SQIVND (reference sequence). The CDR3 spans 14 residues. CDR3 loop: CARTRQGYVYEQYF. In DNA form, the CDR3 reads TGTGCCAGAACCCGACAGGGTTATGTGTACGAGCAGTACTTC.

The CDR3 DNA sequence: TGTGCCAGCAGTTCCGCCTGGACAGACGACCGCGCCGACGACTATGGCTACACCTTC. This codes for CASSSAWTDDRADDYGYTF. This chain links TRBV6-7 with TRBJ1-2; a weak D match, TRBD1 (6 bases). TRBV6-7 is reported as an ORF; its role is uncertain. This CDR3 region has 19 residues. V was clipped by 4 bases and J by 3 bases, with 27 bases between them.

The rearrangement links TRBV9 to TRBJ2-2; 8 nucleotides line up with TRBD2. Germline V lookup: CDR1 SGDLS, CDR2 YYNGEE. This CDR3 is built from 15 residues. Losses at the gene ends were 3 bases for V and 4 bases for J; bases not matched to a gene: 5. This CDR3 is CASSAGTRTTGELFF. The CDR3 nucleotides are TGTGCCAGCAGCGCCGGGACTAGGACCACCGGGGAGCTGTTTTTT.

The V call is TRBV28, the J call TRBJ2-3, with D possibly TRBD1 on 6 matching bases. The CDR3 loop spans 11 amino acids. V was clipped by 5 bases and J by 9 bases, with 9 bases between them. From germline, CDR1 is MDHEN and CDR2 SYDVKM. The CDR3 nucleotides are TGTGCCAGCAGTCCCGGGACAACGCAGTATTTT. It is translated as CASSPGTTQYF. Full variable domain (outside the CDR3, taken from reference TRBV28 and TRBJ2-3): DVKVTQSSRYLVKRTGEKVFLECVQDMDHENMFWYRQDPGLGLRLIYFSYDVKMKEKGDIPEGYSVSREKKERFSLILESASTNQTSMYLCASSPGTTQYFGPGTRLTVL.

The CDR3 loop is CAWSERPGVSNYGYTF. DNA for the CDR3: TGTGCCTGGAGTGAGAGGCCGGGGGTCTCTAACTATGGCTACACCTTC. The chain combines TRBV30 with TRBJ1-2; a possible D gene is TRBD1 (5 bases). The V gene's germline CDR1 is GTSNPN and CDR2 SVGIG (reference sequence). This CDR3 has 16 residues. V lost 1 base and J lost 0, with 15 bases in between.

The V and J genes are TRBV6-6 and TRBJ2-7; tentatively, D is TRBD1 (8 bases). V was shortened by 6 bases and J by 2 bases, with 14 bases between the two germline ends. Germline CDR1 is MNHNY and CDR2 is SVGAGI (reference sequence). This CDR3 has 14 amino acids. The CDR3 sequence: CASSHRGGTYEQYF. CDR3 DNA: TGTGCCAGCAGCCACAGGGGGGGGACCTACGAGCAGTACTTC.

The chain is built from TRBV25-1 and TRBJ2-7, with 8 bases fitting TRBD2. With V trimmed by 5 bases and J by 8 bases, 8 bases remained unmatched. The germline gives CDR1 MGHDK, CDR2 SYGVNS. The CDR3 spans 13 residues. The CDR3 region is CASSRGSGNKQYF. The CDR3 bases are TGTGCCAGCAGTCGTGGTAGCGGGAACAAGCAGTACTTC.

The rearrangement joins TRBV30 to TRBJ2-1; the match to TRBD2 covers 12 bases. The germline gives CDR1 GTSNPN, CDR2 SVGIG (reference sequence). The CDR3 is 17 amino acids. V shed 3 bases and J 5 bases; nucleotides not matched to a gene: 11. The DNA of the CDR3 is TGTGCCTGGAGACTAACCGCTAGCGGGAGGGCTAACAATGAGCAGTTCTTC. It translates to CAWRLTASGRANNEQFF.

This clone turned up a few times. The chain recombines TRBV2 with TRBJ1-5; the match to TRBD1 covers 7 bases. V trimming: 2 bases; J trimming: 2 bases; junction bases outside the gene matches: 9. This CDR3 contains 17 residues. Germline V gene data show CDR1 as SNHLY and CDR2 as FYNNEI. CDR3 DNA: TGTGCCAGCAGTGAAAGCTTAGGGGGCCCGGGCAATCAGCCCCAGCATTTT. It codes for CASSESLGGPGNQPQHF.

The CDR3 loop is CASNLPGAGANVLTF. CDR3 DNA: TGTGCCAGTAATCTGCCAGGGGCCGGGGCCAACGTCCTGACTTTC. V and J are TRBV19 and TRBJ2-6; TRBD1 might be the D (6 bases). V was pared by 7 bases and J by 4 bases, with 14 bases between. There are 15 residues in the CDR3. Germline CDR1 reads LNHDA; CDR2 reads SQIVND (reference sequence).

The gene calls are TRBV27 and TRBJ1-5; D might be TRBD1 (6 bases). Trimming took 5 bases from V and 6 from J, leaving 11 bases between them. There are 13 residues in the CDR3. Per the germline V gene, CDR1 is MNHEY and CDR2 is SMNVEV (reference sequence). CDR3 amino acids: CASSAGAGQPQHF. CDR3 sequence (DNA): TGTGCCAGCAGTGCAGGGGCGGGTCAGCCCCAGCATTTT.

The chain recombines TRBV7-9 with TRBJ2-7; D is uncertain. This CDR3 is built from 13 residues. Germline V lookup: CDR1 SEHNR, CDR2 FQNEAQ (reference sequence). The V gene lost 7 bases and the J gene lost 5 bases, with 15 bases spanning the gap. CDR3 region: CASTTGIDDEQYF. As DNA, the CDR3 is TGTGCCAGCACTACGGGTATTGACGACGAGCAGTACTTC. The whole variable domain, filled in from reference TRBV7-9 and TRBJ2-7, reads DTGVSQNPRHKITKRGQNVTFRCDPISEHNRLYWYRQTLGQGPEFLTYFQNEAQLEKSRLLSDRFSAERPKGSFSTLEIQRTEQGDSAMYLCASTTGIDDEQYFGPGTRLTVT.

V usage is TRBV10-3 and J usage is TRBJ2-1, with 11 bases fitting TRBD1. V dropped 6 bases and J dropped 7; count of bases not matched to a gene: 8. From germline, CDR1 is ENHRY and CDR2 SYGVKD. The CDR3 sequence is 15 residues long. CDR3 coding DNA: TGTGCCATCAGCCTCGGGACAGGGGGAGTAAATGAGCAGTTCTTC. This gives the protein CAISLGTGGVNEQFF.

V gene TRBV6-6 combines with J gene TRBJ1-6; no reliable D call. The CDR3 has 15 amino acids. Trimming left V 0 bases short and J 8 bases short, with 11 bases between. Germline CDR1 is MNHNY and CDR2 is SVGAGI (reference sequence). CDR3 amino acids: CASSYSRTQDSPLHF. CDR3 bases: TGTGCCAGCAGTTACTCCCGGACTCAGGATTCACCCCTCCACTTT.

V usage is TRBV7-9 and J usage is TRBJ2-7; TRBD1 aligns across 7 bases. Germline V gene sequence: CDR1 SEHNR, CDR2 FQNEAQ (reference sequence). The CDR3 covers 15 residues. Trimming removed 5 bases from V and 6 bases from J; junction bases left unmatched: 13. CDR3 coding DNA: TGTGCCAGCAGCCCCCGGGACAGACTCGGCGCCGAGCAGTACTTC. Amino acids: CASSPRDRLGAEQYF.

The chain has TRBV30 and TRBJ1-1; D possibly corresponds to TRBD1 (6 bases). Germline V lookup: CDR1 GTSNPN, CDR2 SVGIG (reference sequence). Trimming removed 4 bases from V and 3 bases from J, with 15 bases in between. This CDR3 comprises 14 residues. This CDR3 reads CAWKHDRSYTEAFF. CDR3 DNA: TGTGCCTGGAAACATGACAGGTCTTACACTGAAGCTTTCTTT.

The V and J genes are TRBV2 and TRBJ1-1; D possibly corresponds to TRBD1 (5 bases). The CDR3 spans 14 residues. The V end was cut by 0 bases, the J end by 7 bases, with 12 bases between. The germline gives CDR1 SNHLY, CDR2 FYNNEI. The DNA for the CDR3 is TGTGCCAGCAGTGAAGCTTTTGGGGGGTATGAAGCTTTCTTT. Residues: CASSEAFGGYEAFF.

V and J are TRBV7-2 and TRBJ2-5, with a weak D call TRBD2 (5 bases). Trimming removed 3 bases from V and 1 base from J, with 6 bases in between. Germline CDR1 and CDR2: SGHTA and FQGNSA. The CDR3 sequence is 13 residues long. CDR3 amino acids: CASSFGVQETQYF. The CDR3, as DNA: TGTGCCAGCAGCTTCGGGGTCCAAGAGACCCAGTACTTC.

The chain carries TRBV27 and TRBJ2-1; TRBD2 aligns across 8 bases. The CDR3 is 16 residues long. Losses at the gene ends were 6 bases for V and 3 bases for J; bases not matched to a gene: 10. The germline gives CDR1 MNHEY, CDR2 SMNVEV (reference sequence). The CDR3 here is CASRYTGGGGYNEQFF. The CDR3 DNA reads as TGTGCCAGCAGGTACACCGGGGGGGGAGGCTACAATGAGCAGTTCTTC.

J is TRBJ1-4 and V is TRBV28; tentatively, D is TRBD1 (6 bases). V was pared by 5 bases and J by 8 bases, with 18 bases between. This CDR3 contains 15 residues. Germline values: CDR1 MDHEN, CDR2 SYDVKM. The CDR3 DNA reads TGTGCCAGCAGTCCGGGAGGGGGGCTTAACGAAAAACTGTTTTTT. This encodes CASSPGGGLNEKLFF.

The chain recombines TRBV7-9 with TRBJ2-6; D possibly corresponds to TRBD1 (5 bases). Between the trimmed V and J ends, which lost 4 bases and 0 bases, there was a span of 7 bases. Germline CDR1 is SEHNR and CDR2 is FQNEAQ (reference sequence). The CDR3 has 15 residues. The CDR3 region is CASSSTDSGANVLTF. The CDR3 nucleotides read TGTGCCAGCAGCTCGACAGACTCTGGGGCCAACGTCCTGACTTTC.

This CDR3 reads CAWTHSGGSSYEQYF. The CDR3 DNA follows: TGTGCCTGGACCCACTCGGGGGGTTCCTCCTACGAGCAGTACTTC. The chain uses TRBV30 and TRBJ2-7; TRBD2 agrees at 7 bases. Germline V gives CDR1 GTSNPN, CDR2 SVGIG (reference sequence). J lost 0 bases, V lost 4 bases, and 9 bases had no gene match. The CDR3 totals 15 residues.

The chain links TRBV7-2 to TRBJ1-4; 7 nucleotides align to TRBD1. J gave up 10 bases and V 0 bases, and 5 bases lay outside the gene matches. The CDR3 consists of 14 residues. Per the germline V gene, CDR1 is SGHTA and CDR2 is FQGNSA. CDR3 in amino acids: CASSLAGTEGKLFF. DNA of the CDR3: TGTGCCAGCAGCTTAGCGGGGACAGAAGGAAAACTGTTTTTT. Full variable domain (remainder filled in from reference TRBV7-2 and TRBJ1-4): GAGVSQSPSNKVTEKGKDVELRCDPISGHTALYWYRQSLGQGLEFLIYFQGNSAPDKSGLPSDRFSAERTGGSVSTLTIQRTQQEDSAVYLCASSLAGTEGKLFFGSGTQLSVL.

The chain combines TRBV6-5 with TRBJ2-7; D may be TRBD1 (5 bases). CDR3 length: 15 amino acids. Trimming left V 0 bases short and J 0 bases short, with 9 bases between. Germline loops: CDR1 MNHEY, CDR2 SVGAGI. CDR3 bases: TGTGCCAGCAGTTACTCCGCGACAGCCTCCTACGAGCAGTACTTC. Translated: CASSYSATASYEQYF.

This clone occurred a few times. This chain uses TRBV5-6 with TRBJ2-5; the match to TRBD1 covers 8 bases. The J call is uncertain, as TRBJ2-7 better fits the DNA end. Germline-derived CDR1 and CDR2 are SGHDT and YYEEEE. The CDR3 totals 16 residues. CDR3 DNA: TGTGCCAGCAGCTTGTTAGGGACAGGAATTTCCTACGAGCAGTACTTC. This sequence encodes CASSLLGTGISYEQYF.

V gene TRBV30 combines with J gene TRBJ1-5; TRBD1 agrees at 9 bases. CDR3 size: 14 residues. Germline-derived CDR1 and CDR2 are GTSNPN and SVGIG (reference sequence). After removal of 4 bases from V and 6 bases from J, the junction contained 7 bases not matched to a gene. Here the CDR3 reads CAWTRQGVGQPQHF. The CDR3 nucleotides read TGTGCCTGGACGCGACAGGGGGTAGGTCAGCCCCAGCATTTT.

The chain carries TRBV29-1 and TRBJ2-1; D is unclear. The V end lost 1 base, the J end lost 2 bases, and 9 bases lay between the germline ends. The CDR3 spans 14 residues. Germline CDR1 reads SQVTM; CDR2 reads ANQGSEA. The CDR3 loop is CSVEGLAAYNEQFF. The CDR3 DNA sequence: TGCAGCGTTGAAGGACTCGCGGCCTACAATGAGCAGTTCTTC.

V usage is TRBV4-2 and J usage is TRBJ2-4; 7 bases fit TRBD2. V shed 1 base and J 0 bases; nucleotides not matched to a gene: 3. CDR1 and CDR2 from the germline V gene are LGHNA and YNFKEQ. The CDR3 has 16 residues. DNA of the CDR3: TGTGCCAGCAGCCAAGTGGGAGGGCTAGCCAAAAACATTCAGTACTTC. Its translation: CASSQVGGLAKNIQYF.